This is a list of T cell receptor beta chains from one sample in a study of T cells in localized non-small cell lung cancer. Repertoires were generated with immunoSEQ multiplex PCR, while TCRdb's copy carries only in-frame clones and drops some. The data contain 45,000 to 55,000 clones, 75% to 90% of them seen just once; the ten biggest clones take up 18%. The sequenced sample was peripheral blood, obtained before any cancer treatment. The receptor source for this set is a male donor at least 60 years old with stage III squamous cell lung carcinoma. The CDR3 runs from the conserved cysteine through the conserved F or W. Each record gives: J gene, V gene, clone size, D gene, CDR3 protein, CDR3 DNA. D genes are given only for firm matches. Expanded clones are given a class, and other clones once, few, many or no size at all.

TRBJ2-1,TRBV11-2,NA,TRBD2,CASSLIGGGQVGNEQFF,TGTGCCAGCAGCTTAATTGGCGGGGGGCAGGTCGGGAATGAGCAGTTCTTC
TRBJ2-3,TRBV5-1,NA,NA,CASSLGDGRVVAGTDTQYF,TGCGCCAGCAGCCTGGGGGACGGACGAGTGGTGGCTGGCACAGATACGCAGTATTTT
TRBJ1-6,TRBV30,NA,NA,CAWDRQNSPLHF,TGTGCCTGGGACAGGCAGAATTCACCCCTCCACTTT
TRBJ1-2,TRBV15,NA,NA,CATSRGQGDGYTF,TGTGCCACCAGCAGAGGCCAGGGTGATGGCTACACCTTC
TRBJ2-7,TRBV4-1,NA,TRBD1,CASSQAGQVNEQYF,TGCGCCAGCAGCCAAGCGGGACAGGTCAACGAGCAGTACTTC
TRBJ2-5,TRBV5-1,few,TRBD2,CASSRGTSGQETQYF,TGCGCCAGCAGCAGAGGGACTAGCGGCCAAGAGACCCAGTACTTC
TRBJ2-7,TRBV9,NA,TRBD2,CASSVSPSGNDEQYF,TGTGCCAGCAGCGTATCTCCTAGCGGGAATGACGAGCAGTACTTC
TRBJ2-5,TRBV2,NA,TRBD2,CASSVVTSRETQYF,TGTGCCAGCAGTGTTGTGACTAGCAGGGAGACCCAGTACTTC
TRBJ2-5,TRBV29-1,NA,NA,CSVGDALGETQYF,TGCAGCGTTGGGGACGCCTTGGGAGAGACCCAGTACTTC
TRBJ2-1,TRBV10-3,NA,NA,CAIRSTSGDQYNEQFF,TGTGCCATCAGAAGCACAAGCGGAGATCAATACAATGAGCAGTTCTTC
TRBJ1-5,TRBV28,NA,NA,CASSLGGPQPQHF,TGTGCCAGCAGTTTAGGGGGTCCTCAGCCCCAGCATTTT
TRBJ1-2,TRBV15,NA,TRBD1,CATSRSAGTAPYGYTF,TGTGCCACCAGCAGATCCGCCGGGACAGCCCCCTATGGCTACACCTTC
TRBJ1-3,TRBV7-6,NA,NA,CASSLSPGRNSGNTIYF,TGTGCCAGCAGCTTAAGTCCTGGACGGAACTCTGGAAACACCATATATTTT
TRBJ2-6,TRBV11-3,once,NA,CASSLGGAGANVLTF,TGTGCCAGCAGCTTAGGAGGGGCTGGGGCCAACGTCCTGACTTTC
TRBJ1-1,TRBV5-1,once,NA,CASSLDWGVAEAFF,TGCGCCAGCAGCTTGGATTGGGGGGTGGCTGAAGCTTTCTTT
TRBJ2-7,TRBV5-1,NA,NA,CASSLVGLNYEQYF,TGCGCCAGCAGCTTGGTTGGGCTAAACTACGAGCAGTACTTC
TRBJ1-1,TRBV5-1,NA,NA,CATHPHYGNTEAFF,TGCGCCACCCACCCACATTACGGGAACACTGAAGCTTTCTTT
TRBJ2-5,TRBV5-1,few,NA,CASSRQETQYF,TGCGCCAGCAGCCGCCAAGAGACCCAGTACTTC
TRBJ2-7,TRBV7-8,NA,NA,CASSSGGSGRYEQYF,TGTGCCAGCAGCTCGGGTGGCTCAGGAAGGTACGAGCAGTACTTC
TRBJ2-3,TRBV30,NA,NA,CAWTRGSTDTQYF,TGTGCCTGGACCCGGGGCAGCACAGATACGCAGTATTTT
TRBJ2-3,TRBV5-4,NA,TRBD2,CASRTSGTTDTQYF,TGTGCCAGCAGAACTAGCGGGACCACAGATACGCAGTATTTT
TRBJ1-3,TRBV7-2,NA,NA,CASSLATGRGNTIYF,TGTGCCAGCAGCTTAGCGACGGGGAGGGGAAACACCATATATTTT
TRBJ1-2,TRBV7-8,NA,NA,CASSLTRRNYGYTF,TGTGCCAGCAGCCTCACAAGAAGAAACTATGGCTACACCTTC
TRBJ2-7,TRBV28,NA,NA,CASSLQSYEQYF,TGTGCCAGCAGTTTACAGTCCTACGAGCAGTACTTC
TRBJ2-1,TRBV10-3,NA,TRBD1,CAISEQGTNEQFF,TGTGCCATCAGTGAACAGGGGACCAATGAGCAGTTCTTC
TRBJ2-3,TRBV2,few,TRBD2,CASSLAGGRADTQYF,TGTGCCAGCAGCCTAGCGGGGGGGAGGGCAGATACGCAGTATTTT
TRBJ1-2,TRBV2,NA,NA,CASSELGVGNYGYTF,TGTGCCAGCAGTGAGCTTGGGGTCGGAAACTATGGCTACACCTTC
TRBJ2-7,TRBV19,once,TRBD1,CASSIRGTDYEQYF,TGTGCCAGTAGTATAAGGGGGACAGACTACGAGCAGTACTTC
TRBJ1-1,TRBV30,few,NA,CAWSPGSGEAFF,TGTGCCTGGAGCCCAGGGTCAGGTGAAGCTTTCTTT
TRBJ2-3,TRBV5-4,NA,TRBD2,CASSLRRGGLDTQYF,TGTGCCAGCAGCTTGCGTCGGGGGGGCCTAGATACGCAGTATTTT
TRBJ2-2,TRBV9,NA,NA,CASSLRLAGELFF,TGTGCCAGCAGCCTCCGTTTGGCCGGGGAGCTGTTTTTT
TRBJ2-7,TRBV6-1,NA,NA,CASRESGRGEQYF,TGTGCCAGCAGGGAATCCGGACGCGGCGAGCAGTACTTC
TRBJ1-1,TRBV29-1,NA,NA,CSTQTGSNTEAFF,TGCAGCACACAAACAGGTTCTAACACTGAAGCTTTCTTT
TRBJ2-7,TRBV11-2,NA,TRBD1,CASSSGQGLEQYF,TGTGCCAGCAGCTCGGGACAGGGTCTCGAGCAGTACTTC
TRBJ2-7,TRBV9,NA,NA,CASSASGHEQYF,TGTGCCAGCAGCGCGTCAGGTCATGAGCAGTACTTC
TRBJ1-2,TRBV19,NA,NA,CAASNRPNYGYTF,TGTGCCGCGAGCAACAGGCCTAACTATGGCTACACCTTC
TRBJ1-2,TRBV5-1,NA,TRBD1,CASSTSGGAYGYTF,TGCGCCAGCAGCACCTCAGGGGGCGCCTACGGCTACACCTTC
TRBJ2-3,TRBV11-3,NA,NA,CASSGGTDTQYF,TGTGCCAGCAGCGGAGGCACAGATACGCAGTATTTT
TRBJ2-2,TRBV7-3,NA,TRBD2,CASSAGHVGRSTGELFF,TGTGCCAGCAGCGCAGGTCATGTCGGGAGGTCCACCGGGGAGCTGTTTTTT
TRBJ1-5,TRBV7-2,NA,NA,CASSLGHPIGPQHF,TGTGCCAGCAGCTTAGGACATCCTATAGGGCCCCAGCATTTT
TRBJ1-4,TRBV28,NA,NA,CATGAANEKLFF,TGTGCCACCGGGGCCGCGAATGAAAAACTGTTTTTT
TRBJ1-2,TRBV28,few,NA,CASSLGGSEPYGYTF,TGTGCCAGCAGTTTAGGCGGATCTGAACCCTATGGCTACACCTTC
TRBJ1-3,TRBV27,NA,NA,CASRKDTYSGNTIYF,TGTGCCAGCAGGAAGGACACTTACTCTGGAAACACCATATATTTT
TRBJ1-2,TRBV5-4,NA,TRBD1,CASRRQGVYGYTF,TGTGCCAGCAGAAGACAGGGGGTCTATGGCTACACCTTC
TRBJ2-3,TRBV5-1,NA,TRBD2,CASSLNGGARDTQYF,TGCGCCAGCAGCTTAAACGGGGGGGCGAGAGATACGCAGTATTTT
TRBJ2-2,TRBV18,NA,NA,CASSPRQGGAVGELFF,TGTGCCAGCTCACCACGCCAGGGGGGCGCGGTCGGGGAGCTGTTTTTT
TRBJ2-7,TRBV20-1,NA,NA,CSARDYEQYF,TGCAGTGCTAGAGACTACGAGCAGTACTTC
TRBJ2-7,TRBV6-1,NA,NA,CASTKIRPNYEQYF,TGTGCCAGCACTAAAATCCGACCGAACTACGAGCAGTACTTC
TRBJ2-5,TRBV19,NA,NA,CATMDSSGQETQYF,TGTGCCACAATGGACAGCTCCGGTCAAGAGACCCAGTACTTC
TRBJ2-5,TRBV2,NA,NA,CASSDLIPSGTQYF,TGTGCCAGCAGTGATTTGATTCCCAGTGGGACCCAGTACTTC
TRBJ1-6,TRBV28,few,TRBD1,CASTLGQGYSPLHF,TGTGCCAGCACCCTGGGACAGGGCTATTCACCCCTCCACTTT
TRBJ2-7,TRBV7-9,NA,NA,CASSPSQRLAYEQYF,TGTGCCAGCAGCCCCTCCCAGCGACTAGCCTACGAGCAGTACTTC
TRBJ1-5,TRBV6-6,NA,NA,CASSYSSGQPQHF,TGTGCCAGCAGTTACTCCAGCGGTCAGCCCCAGCATTTT
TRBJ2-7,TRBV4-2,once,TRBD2,CASSFGLAGNYEQYF,TGTGCCAGCAGCTTCGGACTAGCGGGGAACTACGAGCAGTACTTC
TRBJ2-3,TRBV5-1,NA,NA,CASSGRQILSTDTQYF,TGCGCCAGCAGTGGGCGCCAAATCCTTAGCACAGATACGCAGTATTTT